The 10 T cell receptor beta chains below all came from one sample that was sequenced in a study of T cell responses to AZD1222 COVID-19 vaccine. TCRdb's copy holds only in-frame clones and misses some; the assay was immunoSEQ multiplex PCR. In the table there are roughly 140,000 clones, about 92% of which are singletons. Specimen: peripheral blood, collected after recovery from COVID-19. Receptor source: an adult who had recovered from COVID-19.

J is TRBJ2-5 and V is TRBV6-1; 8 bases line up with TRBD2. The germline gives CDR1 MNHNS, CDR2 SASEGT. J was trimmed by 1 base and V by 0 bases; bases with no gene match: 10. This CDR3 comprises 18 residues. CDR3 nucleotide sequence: TGTGCCAGCAGTGAAGCGTCTTTTACGGGAGGGTTCCAAGAGACCCAGTACTTC. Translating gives CASSEASFTGGFQETQYF.

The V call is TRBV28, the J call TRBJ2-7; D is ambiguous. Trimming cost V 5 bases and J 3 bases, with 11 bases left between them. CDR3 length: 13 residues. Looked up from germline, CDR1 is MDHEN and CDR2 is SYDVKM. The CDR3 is CASSTGPLYEQYF. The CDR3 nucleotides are TGTGCCAGCAGTACGGGTCCACTCTACGAGCAGTACTTC.

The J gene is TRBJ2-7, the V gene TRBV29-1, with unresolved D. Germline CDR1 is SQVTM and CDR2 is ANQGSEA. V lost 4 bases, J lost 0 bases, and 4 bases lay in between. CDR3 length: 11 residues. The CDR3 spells CSVGGSYEQYF. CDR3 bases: TGCAGCGTTGGTGGCTCCTACGAGCAGTACTTC.

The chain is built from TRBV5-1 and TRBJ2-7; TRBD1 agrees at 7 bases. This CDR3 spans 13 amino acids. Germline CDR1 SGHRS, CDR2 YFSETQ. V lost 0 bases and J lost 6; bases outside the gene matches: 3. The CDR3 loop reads CASSLVSGGEQYF. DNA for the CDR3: TGCGCCAGCAGCTTGGTTTCAGGGGGCGAGCAGTACTTC.

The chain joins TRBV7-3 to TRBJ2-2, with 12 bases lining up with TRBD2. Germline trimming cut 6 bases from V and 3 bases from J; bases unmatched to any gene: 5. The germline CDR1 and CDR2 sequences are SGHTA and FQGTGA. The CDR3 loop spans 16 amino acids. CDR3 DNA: TGTGCCAGCAGGGGGCTAGCGGGAGGGGACACCGGGGAGCTGTTTTTT. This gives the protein CASRGLAGGDTGELFF. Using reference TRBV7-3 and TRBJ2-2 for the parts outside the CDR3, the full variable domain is GAGVSQTPSNKVTEKGKYVELRCDPISGHTALYWYRQSLGQGPEFLIYFQGTGAADDSGLPNDRFFAVRPEGSVSTLKIQRTERGDSAVYLCASRGLAGGDTGELFFGEGSRLTVL.

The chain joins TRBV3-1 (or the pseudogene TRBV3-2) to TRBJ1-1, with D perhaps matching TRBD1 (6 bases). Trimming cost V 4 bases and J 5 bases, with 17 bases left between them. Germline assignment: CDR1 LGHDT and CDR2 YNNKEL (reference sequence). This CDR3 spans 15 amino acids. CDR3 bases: TGTGCCAGCAGCCGATACCATGATCAGGGGACTGAAGCTTTCTTT. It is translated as CASSRYHDQGTEAFF.

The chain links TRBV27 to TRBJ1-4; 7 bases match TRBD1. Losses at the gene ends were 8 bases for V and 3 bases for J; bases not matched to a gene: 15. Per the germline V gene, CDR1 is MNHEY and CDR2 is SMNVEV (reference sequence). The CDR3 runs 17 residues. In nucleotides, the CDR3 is TGTGCCAGCGCTTTGGGGGGTCCGGACAGGTCTAATGAAAAACTGTTTTTT. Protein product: CASALGGPDRSNEKLFF.

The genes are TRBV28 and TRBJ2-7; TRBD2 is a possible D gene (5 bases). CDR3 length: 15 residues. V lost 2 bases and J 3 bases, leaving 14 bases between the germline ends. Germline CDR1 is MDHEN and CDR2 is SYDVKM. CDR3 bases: TGTGCCAGCAGTTTAAGTCTGAGAGGGAGCTACGAGCAGTACTTC. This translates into CASSLSLRGSYEQYF. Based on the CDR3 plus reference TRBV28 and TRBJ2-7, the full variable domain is DVKVTQSSRYLVKRTGEKVFLECVQDMDHENMFWYRQDPGLGLRLIYFSYDVKMKEKGDIPEGYSVSREKKERFSLILESASTNQTSMYLCASSLSLRGSYEQYFGPGTRLTVT.

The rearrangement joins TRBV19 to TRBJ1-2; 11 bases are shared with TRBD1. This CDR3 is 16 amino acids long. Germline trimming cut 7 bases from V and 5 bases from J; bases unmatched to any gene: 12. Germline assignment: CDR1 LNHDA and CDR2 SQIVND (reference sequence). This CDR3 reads CASTGQGASRWYGYTF. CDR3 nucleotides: TGTGCCAGTACCGGACAGGGGGCCTCGCGGTGGTATGGCTACACCTTC.

In DNA form, the CDR3 reads TGTGCCAGCAGCCAAGGTGGTAGGTCGCGTGAGCAGTTCTTC. This sequence encodes CASSQGGRSREQFF. The chain employs TRBV14 and TRBJ2-1; no clear D gene. This CDR3 spans 14 amino acids. Germline V gene data show CDR1 as SGHDN and CDR2 as FVKESK. V was pared by 1 base and J by 9 bases, with 13 bases between.